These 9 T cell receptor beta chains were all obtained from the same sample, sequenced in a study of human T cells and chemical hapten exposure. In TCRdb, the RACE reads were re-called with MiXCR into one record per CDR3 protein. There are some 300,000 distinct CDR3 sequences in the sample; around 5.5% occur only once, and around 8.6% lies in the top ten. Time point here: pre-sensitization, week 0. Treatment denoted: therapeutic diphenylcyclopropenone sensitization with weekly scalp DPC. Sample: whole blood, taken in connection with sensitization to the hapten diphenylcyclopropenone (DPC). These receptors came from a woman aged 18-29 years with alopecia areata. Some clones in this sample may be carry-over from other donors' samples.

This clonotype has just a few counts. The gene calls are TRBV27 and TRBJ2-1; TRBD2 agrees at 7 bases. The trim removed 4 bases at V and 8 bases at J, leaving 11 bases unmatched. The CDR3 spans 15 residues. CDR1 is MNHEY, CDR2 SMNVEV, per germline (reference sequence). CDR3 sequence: CASSSPSGSRDEQFF. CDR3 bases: TGTGCCAGCAGTTCCCCTAGCGGCTCGCGGGATGAGCAGTTCTTC.

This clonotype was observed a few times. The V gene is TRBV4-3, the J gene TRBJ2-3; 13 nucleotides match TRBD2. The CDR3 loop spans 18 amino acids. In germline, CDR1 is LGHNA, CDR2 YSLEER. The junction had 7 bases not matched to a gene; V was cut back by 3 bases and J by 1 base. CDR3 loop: CASSQGLAGHLGTDTQYF. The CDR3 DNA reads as TGCGCCAGCAGCCAGGGACTAGCGGGGCATCTAGGCACAGATACGCAGTATTTT.

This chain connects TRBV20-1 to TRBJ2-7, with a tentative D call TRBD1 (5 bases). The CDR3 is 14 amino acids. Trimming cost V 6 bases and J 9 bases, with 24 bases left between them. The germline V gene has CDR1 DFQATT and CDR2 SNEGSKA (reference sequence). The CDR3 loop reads CSASTGGTPVWQYF. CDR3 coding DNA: TGCAGTGCCAGTACAGGCGGCACCCCGGTTTGGCAGTACTTC.

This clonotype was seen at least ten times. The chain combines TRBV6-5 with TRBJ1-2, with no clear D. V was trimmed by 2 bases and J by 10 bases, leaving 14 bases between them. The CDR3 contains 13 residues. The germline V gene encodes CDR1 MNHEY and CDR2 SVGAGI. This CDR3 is CASSYKASSTYTF. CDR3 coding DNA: TGTGCCAGCAGTTACAAGGCCAGTAGCACCTACACCTTC.

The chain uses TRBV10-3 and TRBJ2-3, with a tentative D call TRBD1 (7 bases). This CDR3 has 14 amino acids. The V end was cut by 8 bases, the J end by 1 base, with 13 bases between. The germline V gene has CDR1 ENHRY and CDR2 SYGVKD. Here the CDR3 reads CAIQGGTGTDTQYF. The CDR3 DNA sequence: TGTGCCATCCAGGGGGGTACTGGCACAGATACGCAGTATTTT.

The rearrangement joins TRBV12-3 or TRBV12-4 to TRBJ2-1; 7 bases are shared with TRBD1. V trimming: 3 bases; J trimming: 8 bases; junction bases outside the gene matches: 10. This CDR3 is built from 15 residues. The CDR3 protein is CASSFDLQGSDEQFF. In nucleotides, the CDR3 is TGTGCCAGCAGTTTTGATCTACAGGGGTCCGATGAGCAGTTCTTC.

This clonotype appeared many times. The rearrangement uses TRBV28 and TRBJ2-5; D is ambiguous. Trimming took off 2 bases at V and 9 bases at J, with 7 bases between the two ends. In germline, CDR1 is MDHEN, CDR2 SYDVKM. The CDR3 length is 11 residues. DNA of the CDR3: TGTGCCAGCAGTTTACGACGGGCCCAGTACTTC. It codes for CASSLRRAQYF.

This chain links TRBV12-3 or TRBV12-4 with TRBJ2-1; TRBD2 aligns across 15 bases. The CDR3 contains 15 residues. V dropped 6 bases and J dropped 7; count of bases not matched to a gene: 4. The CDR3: CASSPGLAGGNEQFF. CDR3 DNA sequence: TGTGCCAGCAGCCCCGGACTAGCGGGGGGGAATGAGCAGTTCTTC.

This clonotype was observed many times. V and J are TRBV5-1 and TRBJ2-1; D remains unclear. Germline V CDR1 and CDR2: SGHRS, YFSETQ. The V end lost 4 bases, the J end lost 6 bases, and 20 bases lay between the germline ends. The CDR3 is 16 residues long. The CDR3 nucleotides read TGCGCCAGCAGCAAGTCAGTGGGGTTCCCGACCAATGAGCAGTTCTTC. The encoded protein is CASSKSVGFPTNEQFF.